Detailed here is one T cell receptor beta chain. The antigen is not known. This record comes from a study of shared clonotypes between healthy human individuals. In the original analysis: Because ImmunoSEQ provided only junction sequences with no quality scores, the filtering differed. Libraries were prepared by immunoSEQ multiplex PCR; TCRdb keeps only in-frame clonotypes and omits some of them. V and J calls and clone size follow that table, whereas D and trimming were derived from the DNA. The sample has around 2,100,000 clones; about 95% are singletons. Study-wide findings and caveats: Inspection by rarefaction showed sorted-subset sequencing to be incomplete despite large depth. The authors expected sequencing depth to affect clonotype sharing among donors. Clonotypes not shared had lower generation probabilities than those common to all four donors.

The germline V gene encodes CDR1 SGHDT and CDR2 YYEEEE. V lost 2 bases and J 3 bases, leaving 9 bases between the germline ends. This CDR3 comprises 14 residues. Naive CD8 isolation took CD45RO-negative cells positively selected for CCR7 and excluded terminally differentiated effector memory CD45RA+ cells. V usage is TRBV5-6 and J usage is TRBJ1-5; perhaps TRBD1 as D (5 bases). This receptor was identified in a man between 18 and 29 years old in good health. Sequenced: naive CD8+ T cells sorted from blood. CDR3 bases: TGTGCCAGCAGCTTTTGGGGCCTCAATCAGCCCCAGCATTTT. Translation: CASSFWGLNQPQHF.